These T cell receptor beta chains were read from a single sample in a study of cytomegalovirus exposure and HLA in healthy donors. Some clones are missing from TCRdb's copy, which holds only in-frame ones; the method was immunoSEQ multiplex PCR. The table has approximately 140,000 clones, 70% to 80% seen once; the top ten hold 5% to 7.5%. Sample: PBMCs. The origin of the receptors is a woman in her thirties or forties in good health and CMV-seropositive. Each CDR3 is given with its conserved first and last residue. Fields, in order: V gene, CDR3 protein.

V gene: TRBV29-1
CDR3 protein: CSGRTGQETQYF

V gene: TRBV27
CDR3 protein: CASSFRETQYF

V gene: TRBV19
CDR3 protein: CASSPSGRIPYNEQFF

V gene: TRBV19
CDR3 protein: CASSSRDRGRSYEQYF

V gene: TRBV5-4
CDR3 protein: CASNIRGRTGELFF

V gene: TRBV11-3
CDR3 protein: CASSLGADAYNSPLHF

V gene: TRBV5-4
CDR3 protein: CASSLAGVGYNEQFF

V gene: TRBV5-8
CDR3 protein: CASSSGSTEAFF

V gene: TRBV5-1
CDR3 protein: CASSLAGASGNTIYF

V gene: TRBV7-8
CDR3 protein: CASSLSGSGDTQYF

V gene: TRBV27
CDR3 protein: CASSLLGRAGGDLHF

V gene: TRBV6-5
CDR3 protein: CASISGSRITEAFF

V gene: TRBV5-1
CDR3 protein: CAPYSPGSYEQYF

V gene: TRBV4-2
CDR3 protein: CASSQGDRGVTDTQYF

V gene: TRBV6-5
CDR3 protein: CASSGNLVGEQYF

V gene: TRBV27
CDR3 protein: CASSLQGARETQYF

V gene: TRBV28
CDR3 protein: CASSPGTSGSYEQYF

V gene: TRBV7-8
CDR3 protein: CASSQNPTGTSVTSYEQYF

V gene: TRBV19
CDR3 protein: CATQDRGGTEAFF

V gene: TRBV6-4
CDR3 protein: CASSDSRANTEAFF

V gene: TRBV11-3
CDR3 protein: CASSSPQNERHPSYEQYF

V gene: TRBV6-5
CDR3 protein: CASSYSLAGIYEQFF

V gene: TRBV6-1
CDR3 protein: CASRITQGGADYTF

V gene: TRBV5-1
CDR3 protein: CASSPDSGTYNEQFF

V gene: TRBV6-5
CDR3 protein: CASPGLQGARETQYF

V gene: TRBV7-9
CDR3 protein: CASRTGPSGYTF

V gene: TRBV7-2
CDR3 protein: CASSPRLAGSVSNEQFF

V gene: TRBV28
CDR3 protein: CASSSQGHEQFF

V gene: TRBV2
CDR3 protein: CASSPVPYGYTF

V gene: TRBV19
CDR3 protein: CASATSGSIYNEQFF

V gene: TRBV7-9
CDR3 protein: CASSYPAEGVDTQYF

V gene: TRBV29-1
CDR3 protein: CSVDLGGNQETQYF

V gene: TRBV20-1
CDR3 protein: CSAYYNGYTF

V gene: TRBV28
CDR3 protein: CASSSGLAGEKFF

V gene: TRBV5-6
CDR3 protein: CASSKTAYEQYF

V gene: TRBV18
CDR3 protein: CASSPDRVGTEAFF

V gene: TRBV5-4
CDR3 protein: CASSLAQKNIQYF

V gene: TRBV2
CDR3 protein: CASSLRVSNEKLFF

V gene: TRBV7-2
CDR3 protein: CASSLVRLAVYNEQFF

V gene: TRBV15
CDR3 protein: CATSRASSSWDEKLFF

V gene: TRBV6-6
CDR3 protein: CASRHSTGFYNEQFF

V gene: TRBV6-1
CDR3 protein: CASSLLGLHEQYF

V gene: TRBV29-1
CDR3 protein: CSVGGDPNTMLSGNTIYF

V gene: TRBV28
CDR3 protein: CASAQAGSFGYEQYF

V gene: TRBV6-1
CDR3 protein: CASSEGTVFRYGYTF

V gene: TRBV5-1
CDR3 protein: CASRYLQGSGELFF

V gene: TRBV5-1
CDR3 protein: CASADGPGVSNSPLHF

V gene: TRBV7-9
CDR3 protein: CASSLSLAGVYDTQYF

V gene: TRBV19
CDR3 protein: CASVRQGPGEAFF

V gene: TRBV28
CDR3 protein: CASSLVGRVADTQYF

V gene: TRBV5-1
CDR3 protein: CASSISGERGDTQYF

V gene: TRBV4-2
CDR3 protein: CASSQSPQDTQYF

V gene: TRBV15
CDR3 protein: CATSSSREGHYNEQFF

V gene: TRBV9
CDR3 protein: CASSARGGTSGSRYNEQFF

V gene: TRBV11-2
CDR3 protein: CASSPSPLAGIRTDTQYF

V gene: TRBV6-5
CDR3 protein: CASSLALSSYEQYF

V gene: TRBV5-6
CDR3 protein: CASSLGGGVYGYTF

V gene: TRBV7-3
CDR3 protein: CASSSYQGTEAFF

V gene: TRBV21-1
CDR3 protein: CASSRTSGRDPPETQYF